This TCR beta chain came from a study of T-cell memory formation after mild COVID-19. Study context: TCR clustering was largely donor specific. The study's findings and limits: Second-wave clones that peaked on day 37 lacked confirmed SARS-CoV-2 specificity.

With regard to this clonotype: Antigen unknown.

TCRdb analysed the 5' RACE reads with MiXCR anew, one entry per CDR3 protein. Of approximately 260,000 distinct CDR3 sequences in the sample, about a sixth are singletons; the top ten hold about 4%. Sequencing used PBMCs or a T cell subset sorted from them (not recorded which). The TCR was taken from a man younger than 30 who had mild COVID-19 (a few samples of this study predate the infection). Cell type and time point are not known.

The CDR3 region has the DNA TGTGCCAGCAGCTCGAGGCGGGCTAGCGGGGAGCTGTTTTTT. Protein product: CASSSRRASGELFF. The V gene is TRBV7-2, the J gene TRBJ2-2, with D possibly being TRBD2 (5 bases). Trimming left V 4 bases short and J 7 bases short, with 13 bases between. This CDR3 is 14 amino acids long. The germline V gene encodes CDR1 SGHTA and CDR2 FQGNSA.